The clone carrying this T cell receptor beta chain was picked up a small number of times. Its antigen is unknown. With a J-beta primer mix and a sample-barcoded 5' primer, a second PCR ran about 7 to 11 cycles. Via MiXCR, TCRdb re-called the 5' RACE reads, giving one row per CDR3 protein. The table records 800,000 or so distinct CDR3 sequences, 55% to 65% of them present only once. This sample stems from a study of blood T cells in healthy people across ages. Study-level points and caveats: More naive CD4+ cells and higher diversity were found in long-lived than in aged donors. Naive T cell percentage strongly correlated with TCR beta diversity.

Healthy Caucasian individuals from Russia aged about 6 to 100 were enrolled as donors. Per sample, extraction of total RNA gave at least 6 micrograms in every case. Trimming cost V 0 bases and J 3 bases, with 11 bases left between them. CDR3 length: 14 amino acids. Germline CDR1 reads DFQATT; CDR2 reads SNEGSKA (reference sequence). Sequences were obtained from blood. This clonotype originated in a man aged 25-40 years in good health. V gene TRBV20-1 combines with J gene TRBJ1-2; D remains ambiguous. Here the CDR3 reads CSARDRTTYYGYTF. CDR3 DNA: TGCAGTGCTAGAGATAGGACCACATACTATGGCTACACCTTC.